These 10 T cell receptor beta chains originate from one sample sequenced in a study of T cell repertoires in cytomegalovirus infection. TCRdb fed the reads into MiXCR, producing one record per CDR3 protein. The table has hundreds of thousands of distinct CDR3 sequences, approximately 32% seen once. Their cognate antigens are unknown. The sample was cultured CD8+ T cells from PBMCs, taken from culture after CMV antigen stimulation. The receptor source for this set is a human donor in good health (CMV status not recorded). Some clones in this sample may be carry-over from other donors' samples.

This clonotype has at least ten counts. The J gene is TRBJ1-2, the V gene TRBV7-2; 8 nucleotides align to TRBD1. J was trimmed by 4 bases and V by 4 bases; bases with no gene match: 5. From germline, CDR1 is SGHTA and CDR2 FQGNSA. This CDR3 spans 14 amino acids. CDR3 sequence reads: CASSSGGVRYGYTF. The CDR3 region has the DNA TGTGCCAGCAGCTCAGGGGGCGTGCGCTATGGCTACACCTTC.

The chain is built from TRBV5-1 and TRBJ2-3; D may be TRBD1 or TRBD2 (5 bases each). CDR1 SGHRS and CDR2 YFSETQ come from the germline V gene. The CDR3 runs 11 residues. With 2 bases removed from V and 13 bases from J, the gap between germline ends came to 11 bases. CDR3 DNA: TGCGCCAGCAGCTTTCGGGACCGGGAGTATTTT. Residues: CASSFRDREYF.

In this sample, this clonotype turned up a few times. The chain links TRBV12-3 or TRBV12-4 to TRBJ2-5, with D tentatively TRBD1 (5 bases). The CDR3 spans 15 residues. With 6 bases removed from V and 1 base from J, the gap between germline ends came to 15 bases. CDR3 coding DNA: TGTGCCAGCAGCCCATCGACAGATTTCCAAGAGACCCAGTACTTC. Encoded protein: CASSPSTDFQETQYF.

V usage is TRBV27 and J usage is TRBJ1-2; D gene unclear. The germline gives CDR1 MNHEY, CDR2 SMNVEV (reference sequence). CDR3 length equals 13 residues. Trimming stripped 5 bases from V and 1 base from J, with 8 bases between. DNA for the CDR3: TGTGCCAGCAGTCGGGGTGTTAACTATGGCTACACCTTC. This sequence encodes CASSRGVNYGYTF.

This clonotype was counted only a few times. The chain links TRBV27 to TRBJ2-3; the match to TRBD2 covers 11 bases. Germline V gene data show CDR1 as MNHEY and CDR2 as SMNVEV (reference sequence). The trim removed 2 bases at V and 2 bases at J, leaving 3 bases unmatched. The CDR3 loop spans 16 amino acids. CDR3 DNA: TGTGCCAGCAGTTTACTAGCGGGGGGAACCACAGATACGCAGTATTTT. It is translated as CASSLLAGGTTDTQYF.

The rearrangement uses TRBV6-1 and TRBJ2-7; D is ambiguous. Germline assignment: CDR1 MNHNS and CDR2 SASEGT. There are 16 residues in the CDR3. Between the trimmed V and J ends, which lost 3 bases and 2 bases, there was a span of 17 bases. The chain's CDR3 is CASSETALGIAYEQYV. Here the CDR3 DNA reads TGTGCCAGCAGTGAGACGGCCCTAGGGATAGCCTACGAGCAGTACGTC.

In the case of this clonotype: The conserved phenylalanine or tryptophan is not found at the CDR3 terminus, so this likely reflects a read error. The chain joins TRBV7-4 to TRBJ2-2; possibly TRBD1 for D (5 bases). The CDR3 loop spans 17 amino acids. CDR1 and CDR2 from the germline V gene are SGHVT and SQSDAQ. The V gene lost 4 bases and the J gene lost 5 bases, with 20 bases spanning the gap. This chain's CDR3 is CASSSASLGKGTGELFL. Written as DNA, the CDR3 is TGTGCCAGCAGCTCGGCGAGTTTGGGGAAGGGGACCGGGGAGCTGTTTCTT.

There are a few counts of this clonotype. The rearrangement uses TRBV19 and TRBJ2-2; D call uncertain. The germline gives CDR1 LNHDA, CDR2 SQIVND (reference sequence). Trimming shortened V by 2 bases and J by 6 bases, and 7 bases separated the two germline ends. This CDR3 comprises 13 residues. The CDR3 DNA sequence: TGTGCCAGTAGTATACCCGGGTCCGGGGAGCTGTTTTTT. Its protein is CASSIPGSGELFF. Using reference TRBV19 and TRBJ2-2 for the parts outside the CDR3, the full variable domain is DGGITQSPKYLFRKEGQNVTLSCEQNLNHDAMYWYRQDPGQGLRLIYYSQIVNDFQKGDIAEGYSVSREKKESFPLTVTSAQKNPTAFYLCASSIPGSGELFFGEGSRLTVL.

This CDR3 reads CASSEAVTGGSEAFF. The CDR3 region has the DNA TGTGCCAGCAGTGAAGCGGTCACCGGGGGCTCTGAAGCTTTCTTT. The chain has TRBV6-1 and TRBJ1-1; tentative D call: TRBD1 (6 bases). Germline CDR1 MNHNS, CDR2 SASEGT. Trimming took 0 bases from V and 6 from J, leaving 14 bases between them. CDR3 length: 15 residues.

This clonotype has at least ten counts. The J gene is TRBJ1-2, the V gene TRBV12-3 or TRBV12-4; D not resolved. The CDR3 is made up of 15 amino acids. Between the trimmed V and J ends, which lost 5 bases and 4 bases, there was a span of 17 bases. The CDR3 DNA follows: TGTGCCAGCAGTACTAGTCGAGCGAACCTCTATGGCTACACCTTC. This encodes CASSTSRANLYGYTF.